Listed below are T cell receptor beta chains from one sample, sequenced in a study of a mutant IDH1 vaccine in newly diagnosed glioma. Their recognized antigens are unknown. Clones were read by immunoSEQ multiplex PCR, and TCRdb kept only the in-frame ones, dropping some. The sample comprises around 60,000 clones, roughly 80% of which are singletons, and approximately 9.5% rests with the top ten. The sequencing here drew on PBMCs, taken from a glioma patient whose treatment included an IDH1 peptide vaccine. These receptors all come from a woman aged 50 to 60 with glioma. Both conserved end residues are part of each CDR3. The order of the fields is J gene, V gene, clone size, D gene, CDR3 protein, CDR3 DNA. A D gene is named only where the DNA matches it firmly. Expanded clones get a size class; other rows say once, few or many, or leave the size out.

TRBJ2-1,TRBV2,few,TRBD2,CASSPGGGAYNEQFF,TGTGCCAGCAGTCCTGGCGGGGGGGCCTACAATGAGCAGTTCTTC
TRBJ2-3,TRBV9,once,.,CASSDQGWTDTQYF,TGTGCCAGCAGCGATCAGGGTTGGACAGATACGCAGTATTTT
TRBJ1-2,TRBV4-1,.,.,CASSQTMGGYGYTF,TGCGCCAGCAGCCAAACGATGGGGGGCTATGGCTACACCTTC
TRBJ1-1,TRBV5-8,.,.,CASSPLTLNTEAFF,TGTGCCAGCAGCCCGTTGACCCTGAACACTGAAGCTTTCTTT
TRBJ2-3,TRBV5-8,.,TRBD2,CASSLSSGGTDTQYF,TGTGCCAGCAGCTTGTCCAGCGGGGGGACAGATACGCAGTATTTT
TRBJ2-4,TRBV25-1,medium-sized,TRBD1,CASSEWHRGRPKNIQYF,TGTGCCAGCAGTGAATGGCACAGGGGGCGACCCAAAAACATTCAGTACTTC
TRBJ2-2,TRBV6-5,.,.,CASTKNTGELFF,TGTGCCAGCACCAAGAACACCGGGGAGCTGTTTTTT
TRBJ2-2,TRBV2,.,TRBD1,CASSAGTGGTGELFF,TGTGCCAGCAGCGCCGGGACAGGCGGCACCGGGGAGCTGTTTTTT
TRBJ2-7,TRBV6-5,.,TRBD1,CASSRGHSNEQYF,TGTGCCAGCAGCAGGGGGCACTCCAACGAGCAGTACTTC
TRBJ1-3,TRBV6-5,.,TRBD1,CASSTQGPGNTIYF,TGTGCCAGCAGCACACAGGGGCCTGGAAACACCATATATTTT
TRBJ1-2,TRBV6-5,.,.,CASNPFGGYGYTF,TGTGCCAGCAACCCGTTCGGGGGCTATGGCTACACCTTC
TRBJ1-5,TRBV6-5,once,.,CASSYGRSNQPQHF,TGTGCCAGCAGTTACGGGAGAAGCAATCAGCCCCAGCATTTT
TRBJ2-5,TRBV27,.,.,CASSHRGGRETQYF,TGTGCCAGCAGCCACAGGGGGGGCCGGGAGACCCAGTACTTC
TRBJ2-2,TRBV5-8,once,.,CASSFRGGSTGELFF,TGTGCCAGCAGCTTCAGGGGTGGGAGCACCGGGGAGCTGTTTTTT
TRBJ1-2,TRBV6-1,.,.,CASSEAMGNYGYTF,TGTGCCAGCAGTGAAGCAATGGGTAACTATGGCTACACCTTC
TRBJ1-1,TRBV7-8,few,.,CASSTQGNTEAFF,TGTGCCAGCAGCACCCAGGGGAACACTGAAGCTTTCTTT
TRBJ2-1,TRBV5-1,.,.,CASSSILSGANEQFF,TGCGCCAGCAGCTCGATTTTATCAGGGGCCAATGAGCAGTTCTTC
TRBJ1-2,TRBV6-6,.,.,CATTPPQFYGYTF,TGTGCCACTACACCCCCACAGTTCTATGGCTACACCTTC
TRBJ2-3,TRBV5-1,once,TRBD2,CASKSSSGSTDTQYF,TGCGCCAGCAAGTCCTCTAGCGGAAGCACAGATACGCAGTATTTT
TRBJ1-1,TRBV2,.,.,CASSRGGDTEAFF,TGTGCCAGCAGCCGTGGGGGGGACACTGAAGCTTTCTTT
TRBJ1-1,TRBV6-1,.,.,CAGTGREGNTEAFF,TGTGCCGGGACTGGGCGAGAGGGGAACACTGAAGCTTTCTTT
TRBJ2-5,TRBV14,few,TRBD2,CASSQGSGLAEETQYF,TGTGCCAGCAGCCAAGGTTCGGGACTAGCGGAAGAGACCCAGTACTTC
TRBJ1-1,TRBV7-9,.,TRBD1,CASSGTGAEAFF,TGTGCCAGCAGCGGGACAGGGGCTGAAGCTTTCTTT
TRBJ2-7,TRBV2,.,.,CASRMARDPPAYEQYF,TGTGCCAGCAGGATGGCCAGGGATCCACCGGCCTACGAGCAGTACTTC
TRBJ1-5,TRBV7-6,.,.,CASSEDWNQPQHF,TGTGCCAGCAGCGAGGACTGGAATCAGCCCCAGCATTTT
TRBJ1-5,TRBV4-3,.,.,CASSQDLGGNQPQHF,TGCGCCAGCAGCCAAGATCTCGGAGGAAATCAGCCCCAGCATTTT
TRBJ1-2,TRBV5-1,.,.,CASGRNYGYTF,TGCGCATCGGGGAGGAACTATGGCTACACCTTC
TRBJ1-4,TRBV30,.,.,CAWSVGGGSNEKLFF,TGTGCCTGGAGCGTAGGGGGGGGTTCTAATGAAAAACTGTTTTTT
TRBJ1-3,TRBV20-1,.,.,CSAGRGNTIYF,TGCAGTGCTGGACGAGGAAACACCATATATTTT
TRBJ1-5,TRBV19,.,.,CASSISRGVKNQPQHF,TGTGCCAGTAGTATTTCCAGAGGGGTGAAGAATCAGCCCCAGCATTTT
TRBJ2-7,TRBV11-3,.,.,CASSLVQVSSYEQYF,TGTGCCAGCAGCTTAGTGCAGGTGAGCTCCTACGAGCAGTACTTC
TRBJ1-1,TRBV18,few,TRBD1,CASSPTGEEAFF,TGTGCCAGCTCACCGACAGGGGAGGAGGCTTTCTTT
TRBJ2-2,TRBV11-3,.,TRBD2,CASSLVPLAGYPGELFF,TGTGCCAGCAGCTTAGTACCACTAGCGGGGTACCCTGGGGAGCTGTTTTTT
TRBJ2-7,TRBV15,.,TRBD2,CATGGGPVGEQYF,TGTGCCACCGGCGGGGGGCCAGTCGGGGAGCAGTACTTC
TRBJ1-2,TRBV27,.,TRBD1,CASRTTGGPGYTF,TGTGCCAGCCGGACGACAGGGGGCCCAGGCTACACCTTC
TRBJ2-1,TRBV27,.,.,CASSLSPMNEQFF,TGTGCCAGCAGTTTATCCCCGATGAATGAGCAGTTCTTC